This T cell receptor (beta chain) was recovered during a study of T cells in Graves' hyperthyroidism and ophthalmopathy. Authors of the study amplified TCR beta CDR3 regions from RNA transcripts. TCR CDR3 underwent first-round RT-PCR with the HTBI primer set. One entry per CDR3 protein, called by TCRdb with MiXCR from the multiplex PCR reads. The table shows tens of thousands of distinct CDR3 sequences, with around 50% occurring only once. CDR1 and CDR2 (germline): MNHNS, SASEGT. V gave up 5 bases and J gave up 8 bases, with 22 bases separating them. This CDR3 has 16 residues. Inclusion characteristics of ophthalmopathy patients comprised a Clinical Activity Score of at least 3, a NOSPECS grade of at least 4, and duration under 3 months.

The source of this sequence is a woman aged 55-69 years with Graves' ophthalmopathy. Specimen: blood. The chain combines TRBV6-1 with TRBJ2-1; maybe TRBD1 (5 bases). The CDR3 is CASSPHGQGRVDEQFF. The CDR3 DNA sequence: TGTGCCAGCAGTCCCCACGGGCAGGGTAGGGTCGATGAGCAGTTCTTC.